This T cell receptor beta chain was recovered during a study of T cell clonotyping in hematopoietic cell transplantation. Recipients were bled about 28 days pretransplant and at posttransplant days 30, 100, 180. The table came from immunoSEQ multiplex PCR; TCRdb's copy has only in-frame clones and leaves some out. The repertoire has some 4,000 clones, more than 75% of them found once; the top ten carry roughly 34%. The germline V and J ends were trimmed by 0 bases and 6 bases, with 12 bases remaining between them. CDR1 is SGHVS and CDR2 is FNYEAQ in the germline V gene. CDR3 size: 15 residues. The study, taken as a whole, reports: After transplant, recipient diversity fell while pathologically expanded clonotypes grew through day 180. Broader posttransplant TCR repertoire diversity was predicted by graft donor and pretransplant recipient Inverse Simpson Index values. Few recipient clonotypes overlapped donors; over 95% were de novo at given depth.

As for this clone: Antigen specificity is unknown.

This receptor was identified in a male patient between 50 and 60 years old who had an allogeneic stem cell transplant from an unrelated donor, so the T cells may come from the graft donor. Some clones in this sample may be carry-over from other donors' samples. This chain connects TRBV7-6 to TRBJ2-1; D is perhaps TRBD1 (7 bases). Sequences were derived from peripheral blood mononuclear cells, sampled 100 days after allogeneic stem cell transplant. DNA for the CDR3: TGTGCCAGCAGCTTAGCGCAGGAGGGGGCCAATGAGCAGTTCTTC. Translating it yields CASSLAQEGANEQFF.